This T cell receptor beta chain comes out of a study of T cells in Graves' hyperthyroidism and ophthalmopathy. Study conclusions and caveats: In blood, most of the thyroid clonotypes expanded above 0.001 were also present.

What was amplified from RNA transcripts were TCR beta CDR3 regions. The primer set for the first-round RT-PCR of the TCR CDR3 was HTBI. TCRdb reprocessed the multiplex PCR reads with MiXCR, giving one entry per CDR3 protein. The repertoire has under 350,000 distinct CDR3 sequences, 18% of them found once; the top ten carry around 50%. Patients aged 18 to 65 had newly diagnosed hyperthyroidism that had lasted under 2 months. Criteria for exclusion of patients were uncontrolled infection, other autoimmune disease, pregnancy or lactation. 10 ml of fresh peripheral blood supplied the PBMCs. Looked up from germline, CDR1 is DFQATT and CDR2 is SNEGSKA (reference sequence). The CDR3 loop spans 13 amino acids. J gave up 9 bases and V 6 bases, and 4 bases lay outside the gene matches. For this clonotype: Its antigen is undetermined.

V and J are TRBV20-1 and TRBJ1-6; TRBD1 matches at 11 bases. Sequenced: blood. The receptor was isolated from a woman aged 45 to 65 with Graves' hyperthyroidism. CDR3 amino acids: CSASGTGGSPLHF. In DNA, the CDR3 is TGCAGTGCCTCCGGGACAGGGGGTTCACCCCTCCACTTT.